These 2 T cell receptor beta chains originate from one sample sequenced in a study of human T cells and chemical hapten exposure. TCRdb independently ran MiXCR on the RACE reads; one entry per CDR3 protein. The table records 85,000 or so distinct CDR3 sequences, 11% of them present only once. Regarding time point: patch test 2, 6 weeks after DPC sensitization. Treatment given: therapeutic diphenylcyclopropenone sensitization with weekly scalp DPC. The sequenced sample was whole blood, obtained in connection with sensitization to the hapten diphenylcyclopropenone (DPC). Receptors were obtained from a man aged 18 to 29 with alopecia areata. Some clones in this sample may be carry-over from other donors' samples.

The chain is built from TRBV5-1 and TRBJ2-1, with D unresolved. Trimming removed 1 base at V and 0 bases at J, with 14 bases between. From germline, CDR1 is SGHRS and CDR2 YFSETQ. This CDR3 is 17 amino acids long. The CDR3 DNA reads TGCGCCAGCAGCTTGTCCGACCGAAAGTTCTCCTACAATGAGCAGTTCTTC. Amino acid sequence: CASSLSDRKFSYNEQFF.

This clonotype was detected ten times or more. V usage is TRBV2 and J usage is TRBJ2-7; 7 bases map to TRBD2. The CDR3 has 12 residues. The trim removed 10 bases at V and 6 bases at J, leaving 9 bases unmatched. CDR1 is SNHLY and CDR2 is FYNNEI in the germline V gene. The CDR3 loop reads CATSGLAVEQYF. The CDR3 DNA is TGTGCCACCTCGGGGCTAGCGGTCGAGCAGTACTTC.